The TCR beta chain under discussion was sequenced for a study of CD8+CD57+ T cells in acquired aplastic anemia. Study background: Sorted CD4+ and CD8+ cell DNA averaged 3.2 ug. Study-wide results and limits: Controls did not differ significantly from patients in CD8+ Simpson's diversity.

CD8+CD57+ cell expansion had been shown by flow cytometry in patients chosen for sequencing. Patients had received no therapy at the time of blood sampling. Trimming removed 3 bases from V and 3 bases from J; junction bases left unmatched: 11. The CDR3 has 17 residues. The germline V gene encodes CDR1 LNHNV and CDR2 YYDKDF (reference sequence). At least ten counts were recorded for this clonotype. Its target is not known. The template used for profiling TCR beta VDJ and CDR3 was genomic DNA. TCRdb used MiXCR to reprocess the reads, holding one entry per CDR3 protein. This table holds under 250,000 distinct CDR3 sequences, approximately 50% found once.

Material: sorted CD4+, CD8+, or CD8+CD57+ T cells (not recorded which) from PBMCs. This receptor was taken from a human donor with aplastic anemia. The rearrangement uses TRBV15 and TRBJ1-5; 7 bases match TRBD1. CDR3 in DNA: TGTGCCACCAGCAGCTTTAGGGGGCGATGGGACAATCAGCCCCAGCATTTT. Protein: CATSSFRGRWDNQPQHF.